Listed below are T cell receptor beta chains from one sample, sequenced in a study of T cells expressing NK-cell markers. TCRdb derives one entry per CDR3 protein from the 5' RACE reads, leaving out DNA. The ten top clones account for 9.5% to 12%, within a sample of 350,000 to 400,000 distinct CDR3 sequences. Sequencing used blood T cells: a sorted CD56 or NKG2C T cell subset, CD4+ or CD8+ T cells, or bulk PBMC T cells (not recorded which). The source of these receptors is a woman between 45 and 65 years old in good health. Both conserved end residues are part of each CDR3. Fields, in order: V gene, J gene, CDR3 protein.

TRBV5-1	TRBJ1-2	CASSLAGTGVYGYTF
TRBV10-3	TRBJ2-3	CAISPLDNTDTQYF
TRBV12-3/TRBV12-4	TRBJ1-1	CASILRYNTEAFF
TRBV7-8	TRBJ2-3	CASSTRGSATDTQYF
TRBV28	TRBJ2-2	CASSAWGAGTGELFF
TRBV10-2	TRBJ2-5	CASTGLAGSGTQYF
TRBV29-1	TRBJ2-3	CSVEATPDTQYF
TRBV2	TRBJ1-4	CASSATGRATNEKLFF
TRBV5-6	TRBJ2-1	CASSSQGMDGEQFF
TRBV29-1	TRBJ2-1	CSVLSGGGKKFF
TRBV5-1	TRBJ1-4	CASSLWTANEKLFF
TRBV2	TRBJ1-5	CASSEDWSNQPQHF
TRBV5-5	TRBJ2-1	CASSFSGGGTNEQFF
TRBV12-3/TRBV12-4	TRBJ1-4	CASSLGGGGFANEKLFF
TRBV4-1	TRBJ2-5	CASSSDPPGQGWSQETQYF
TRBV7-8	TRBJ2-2	CASSTAGELFF
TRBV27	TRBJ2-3	CASSLFSVSSTDTQYF